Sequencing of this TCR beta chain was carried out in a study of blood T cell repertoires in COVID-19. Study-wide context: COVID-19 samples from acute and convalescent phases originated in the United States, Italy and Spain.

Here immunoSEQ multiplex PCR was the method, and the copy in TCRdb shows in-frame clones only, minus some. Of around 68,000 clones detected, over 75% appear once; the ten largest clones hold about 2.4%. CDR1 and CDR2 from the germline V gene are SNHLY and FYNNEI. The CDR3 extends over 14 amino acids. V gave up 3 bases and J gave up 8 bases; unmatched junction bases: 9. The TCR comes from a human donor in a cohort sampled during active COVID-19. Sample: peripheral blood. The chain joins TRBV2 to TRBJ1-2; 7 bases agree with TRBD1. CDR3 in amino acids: CASSDASYRGGYTF. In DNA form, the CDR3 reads TGTGCCAGCAGTGATGCGAGCTACAGGGGCGGCTACACCTTC. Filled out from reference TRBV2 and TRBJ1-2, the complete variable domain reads EPEVTQTPSHQVTQMGQEVILRCVPISNHLYFYWYRQILGQKVEFLVSFYNNEISEKSEIFDDQFSVERPDGSNFTLKIRSTKLEDSAMYFCASSDASYRGGYTFGSGTRLTVV.